This TCR beta chain appears in the sequencing data of a study of blood T cell repertoires in COVID-19. The overall study: Italy, Spain and the United States were the sources of the convalescent and acute COVID-19 samples. PBMCs, B-cell-depleted T cells, or T cells were the source of the cDNA or gDNA that made up the material.

The CDR3 runs 15 residues. Trimming took 7 bases from V and 4 from J, leaving 19 bases between them. Per germline, CDR1 MNHNY and CDR2 SVGAGI (reference sequence). Per the authors' pipeline: Reference gene primer amplification yielded estimated nucleated cell counts. Profiling relied on immunoSEQ multiplex PCR, and the TCRdb table lists in-frame clones only, not all of them. The DNA gave D and trimming, while V, J and clone size come from that table. The data show around 60,000 clones, approximately 75% seen once. Material for sequencing was peripheral blood. The chain joins TRBV6-6 to TRBJ1-1, with a possible D match to TRBD1 (5 bases). The source is an elderly man with acute or convalescent COVID-19. DNA of the CDR3: TGTGCCAGCACGTTGGAGGGGCAGTGGGGCACTGAAGCTTTCTTT. Protein sequence: CASTLEGQWGTEAFF.